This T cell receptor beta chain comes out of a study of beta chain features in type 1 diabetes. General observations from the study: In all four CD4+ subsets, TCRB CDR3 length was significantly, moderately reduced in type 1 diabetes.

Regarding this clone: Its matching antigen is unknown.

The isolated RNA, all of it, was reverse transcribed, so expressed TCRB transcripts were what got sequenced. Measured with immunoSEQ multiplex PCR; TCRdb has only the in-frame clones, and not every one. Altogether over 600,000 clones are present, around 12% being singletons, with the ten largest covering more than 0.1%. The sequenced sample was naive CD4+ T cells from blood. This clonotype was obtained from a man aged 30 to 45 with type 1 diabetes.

The CDR3 DNA is TGTGCCAGCAGGTCACAGGGGGCGAGTGGCTACACCTTC. Translation: CASRSQGASGYTF. The V gene is TRBV6-5, the J gene TRBJ1-2; 9 bases are a match to TRBD1. The V segment lost 6 bases and the J segment 7 bases; nucleotides outside the gene matches: 6. CDR1 is MNHEY and CDR2 is SVGAGI in the germline V gene. The length of the CDR3 is 13 residues.